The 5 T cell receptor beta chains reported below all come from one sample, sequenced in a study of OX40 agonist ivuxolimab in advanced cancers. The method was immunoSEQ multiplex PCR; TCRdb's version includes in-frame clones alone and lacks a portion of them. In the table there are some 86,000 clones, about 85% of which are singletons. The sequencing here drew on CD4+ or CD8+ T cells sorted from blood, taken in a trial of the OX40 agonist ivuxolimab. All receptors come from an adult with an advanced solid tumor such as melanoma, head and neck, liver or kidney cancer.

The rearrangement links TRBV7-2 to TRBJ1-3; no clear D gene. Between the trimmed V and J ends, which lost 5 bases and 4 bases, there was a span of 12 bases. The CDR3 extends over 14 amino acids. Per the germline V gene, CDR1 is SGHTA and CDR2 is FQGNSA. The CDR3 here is CASSRIALGNTIYF. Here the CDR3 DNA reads TGTGCCAGCAGCCGGATAGCTCTCGGAAACACCATATATTTT.

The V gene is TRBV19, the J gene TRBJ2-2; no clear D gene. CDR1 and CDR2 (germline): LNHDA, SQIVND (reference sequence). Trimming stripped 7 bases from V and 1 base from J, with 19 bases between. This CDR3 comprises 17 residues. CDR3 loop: CASNPPRLPLNTGELFF. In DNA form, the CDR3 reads TGTGCCAGTAACCCCCCCCGACTTCCCTTGAACACCGGGGAGCTGTTTTTT.

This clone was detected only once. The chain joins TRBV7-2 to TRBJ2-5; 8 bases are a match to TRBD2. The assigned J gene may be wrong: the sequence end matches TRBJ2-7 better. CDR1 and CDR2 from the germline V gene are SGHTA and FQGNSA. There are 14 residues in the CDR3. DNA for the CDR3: TGTGCCAGCAGCTCCGGGAGGGCCGCGGACGAGCAGTACTTC. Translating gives CASSSGRAADEQYF.

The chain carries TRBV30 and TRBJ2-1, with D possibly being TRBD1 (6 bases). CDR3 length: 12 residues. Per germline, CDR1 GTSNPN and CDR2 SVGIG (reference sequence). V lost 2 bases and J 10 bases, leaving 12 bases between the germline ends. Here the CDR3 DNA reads TGTGCCTGGAGTCTGGACAGTTGGGAGCAGTTCTTC. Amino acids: CAWSLDSWEQFF.

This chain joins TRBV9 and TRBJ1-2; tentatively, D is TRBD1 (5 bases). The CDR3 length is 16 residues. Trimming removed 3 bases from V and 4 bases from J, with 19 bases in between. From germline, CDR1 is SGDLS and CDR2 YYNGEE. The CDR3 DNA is TGTGCCAGCAGCGCCGTCCCTGGGGGTTTCACCTATGGCTACACCTTC. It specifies CASSAVPGGFTYGYTF.